This TCR beta chain came from a study of T cell changes during pregnancy in multiple sclerosis. The assay was immunoSEQ multiplex PCR, and TCRdb's table has in-frame clones only and misses some. The sample yields around 130,000 clones, roughly 96% seen once. Losses at the gene ends were 6 bases for V and 4 bases for J; bases not matched to a gene: 7. The CDR3 is 14 residues long. Germline assignment: CDR1 MNHNS and CDR2 SASEGT. The J gene is TRBJ2-7, the V gene TRBV6-1; 9 bases fit TRBD1. This receptor was identified in a female donor with multiple sclerosis, enrolled in a pregnancy study. The sequences come from peripheral blood, collected after pregnancy. DNA of the CDR3: TGTGCCAGCAGACCAGGGACAGGGCAATACGAGCAGTACTTC. Protein sequence: CASRPGTGQYEQYF.